These 26 T cell receptor beta chains were sequenced from one sample in a study of T cell responses to AZD1222 COVID-19 vaccine. Profiling relied on immunoSEQ multiplex PCR, and the TCRdb table lists in-frame clones only, not all of them. Of over 150,000 clones listed, approximately 90% are singletons. Source: peripheral blood, taken on day 0 of AZD1222 vaccination. The receptors were gathered from an adult in good health.

This chain uses TRBV18 with TRBJ1-1, with 7 nucleotides matching TRBD1. With 6 bases clipped from V and 2 bases from J, the junction kept 6 bases outside the gene matches. The CDR3 has 14 amino acids. Germline assignment: CDR1 KGHSH and CDR2 LQKENI. The CDR3 nucleotides read TGTGCCAGCTCTCGGGCAGGGGGAAACACTGAAGCTTTCTTT. It codes for CASSRAGGNTEAFF. The full variable domain, in which reference TRBV18 and TRBJ1-1 provide the parts outside the CDR3, is NAGVMQNPRHLVRRRGQEARLRCSPMKGHSHVYWYRQLPEEGLKFMVYLQKENIIDESGMPKERFSAEFPKEGPSILRIQQVVRGDSAAYFCASSRAGGNTEAFFGQGTRLTVV.

CDR3 sequence: CASSEFAHRYNEQFF. The CDR3 bases are TGTGCCAGCAGTGAATTTGCCCACAGGTACAATGAGCAGTTCTTC. The V call is TRBV2, the J call TRBJ2-1, with D maybe TRBD1 (5 bases). Germline V gives CDR1 SNHLY, CDR2 FYNNEI. Trimming cost V 2 bases and J 4 bases, with 12 bases left between them. The CDR3 loop spans 15 amino acids.

J is TRBJ2-7 and V is TRBV2; perhaps D is TRBD1 or TRBD2 (5 bases each). This CDR3 comprises 14 residues. Germline V gene data show CDR1 as SNHLY and CDR2 as FYNNEI. The V gene lost 8 bases and the J gene lost 0 bases, with 14 bases spanning the gap. Here the CDR3 DNA reads TGTGCCAGCGCGAAGAGCGGACACTCCTACGAGCAGTACTTC. Amino acids: CASAKSGHSYEQYF.

The CDR3 coding sequence is TGTGCCAGCAGTTACTCGAGAGGGCTCGTGAACACTGAAGCTTTCTTT. Translated, it gives CASSYSRGLVNTEAFF. The chain recombines TRBV6-2 or TRBV6-3 with TRBJ1-1; D gene uncertain. CDR1 is MNHEY and CDR2 is SVGEGT in the germline V gene. This CDR3 comprises 16 residues. Trimming stripped 0 bases from V and 0 bases from J, with 11 bases between.

CDR3 sequence reads: CASSEFRTVSYNEQFF. The DNA for the CDR3 is TGCGCCAGCAGTGAGTTCAGGACGGTATCCTACAATGAGCAGTTCTTC. J is TRBJ2-1 and V is TRBV10-1; D gene unclear. Trimming shortened V by 1 base and J by 1 base, and 11 bases separated the two germline ends. The CDR3 is 16 amino acids. Germline V gene sequence: CDR1 WNHNN, CDR2 SYGVQD (reference sequence).

The rearrangement uses TRBV5-1 and TRBJ2-2; D may correspond to TRBD1 or TRBD2 (6 bases each). Germline lookup yields CDR1 SGHRS and CDR2 YFSETQ. The CDR3 has 15 residues. Trimming left V 4 bases short and J 7 bases short, with 17 bases between. CDR3 nucleotides: TGCGCCAGCAGCCAAGGAGGGGGTATTGGCGGGGAGCTGTTTTTT. The encoded protein is CASSQGGGIGGELFF. The complete variable domain, with remaining parts taken from reference TRBV5-1 and TRBJ2-2, reads KAGVTQTPRYLIKTRGQQVTLSCSPISGHRSVSWYQQTPGQGLQFLFEYFSETQRNKGNFPGRFSGRQFSNSRSEMNVSTLELGDSALYLCASSQGGGIGGELFFGEGSRLTVL.

The chain combines TRBV18 with TRBJ1-1, with D maybe TRBD1 (5 bases). Germline CDR1 is KGHSH and CDR2 is LQKENI. The CDR3 has 13 amino acids. V lost 8 bases to trimming and J lost 4 bases, with 14 bases between them. The CDR3 bases are TGTGCCAGCGCGACGCAGGGTATCACTGAAGCTTTCTTT. Amino acid sequence: CASATQGITEAFF.

V gene TRBV18 combines with J gene TRBJ1-1, with D perhaps matching TRBD1 (6 bases). V was shortened by 2 bases and J by 1 base, with 8 bases between the two germline ends. Germline CDR1 is KGHSH and CDR2 is LQKENI. The CDR3 totals 14 residues. CDR3 in amino acids: CASSPRTENTEAFF. CDR3 nucleotide sequence: TGTGCCAGCTCACCAAGGACAGAGAACACTGAAGCTTTCTTT.

This chain uses TRBV7-9 with TRBJ2-2, with TRBD2 matching 10 bases. The CDR3 is 17 residues long. J gave up 1 base and V 4 bases, and 6 bases lay outside the gene matches. The germline V gene has CDR1 SEHNR and CDR2 FQNEAQ (reference sequence). CDR3 sequence reads: CASSSRTSGVNTGELFF. The CDR3 coding sequence is TGTGCCAGCAGCTCCCGAACTAGCGGGGTGAACACCGGGGAGCTGTTTTTT.

The chain carries TRBV12-3 or TRBV12-4 and TRBJ2-2; 7 bases align to TRBD1. The CDR3 loop spans 13 amino acids. J was trimmed by 8 bases and V by 5 bases; bases with no gene match: 5. CDR3 region: CASSPTGIGELFF. For the CDR3, the DNA is TGTGCCAGCAGTCCGACAGGGATAGGGGAGCTGTTTTTT.

The V and J genes are TRBV18 and TRBJ2-7; D is possibly TRBD2 (5 bases). CDR3 size: 14 residues. V was cut by 3 bases and J by 6 bases, with 15 bases left in between. CDR1 and CDR2 (germline): KGHSH, LQKENI. CDR3 loop: CASSPSGLGSEQYF. The CDR3 DNA reads TGTGCCAGCTCACCCTCGGGGTTGGGGTCCGAGCAGTACTTC. Full variable domain (outside the CDR3, taken from reference TRBV18 and TRBJ2-7): NAGVMQNPRHLVRRRGQEARLRCSPMKGHSHVYWYRQLPEEGLKFMVYLQKENIIDESGMPKERFSAEFPKEGPSILRIQQVVRGDSAAYFCASSPSGLGSEQYFGPGTRLTVT.

V usage is TRBV6-5 and J usage is TRBJ1-6; the D is unclear. Trimming left V 2 bases short and J 7 bases short, with 12 bases between. The germline V gene has CDR1 MNHEY and CDR2 SVGAGI. The CDR3 is 15 amino acids. This CDR3 is CASSYGQAWNSPLHF. In DNA form, the CDR3 reads TGTGCCAGCAGTTACGGCCAGGCGTGGAATTCACCCCTCCACTTT.

The V and J genes are TRBV4-3 and TRBJ2-5; D might be TRBD2 (6 bases). The CDR3 sequence is 16 residues long. Trimming stripped 1 base from V and 2 bases from J, with 14 bases between. The germline V gene has CDR1 LGHNA and CDR2 YSLEER. The chain's CDR3 is CASSQGLSRGQETQYF. Here the CDR3 DNA reads TGCGCCAGCAGCCAAGGCCTTTCCCGGGGGCAAGAGACCCAGTACTTC.

In this sample, this clone turned up once. This sequence joins TRBV24-1 and TRBJ2-5; D may match TRBD1 or TRBD2 (5 bases each). V lost 2 bases and J 5 bases, leaving 17 bases between the germline ends. The germline CDR1 and CDR2 sequences are KGHDR and SFDVKD. This CDR3 is 16 amino acids long. The CDR3 loop is CATSDSGTGPRETQYF. In nucleotides, the CDR3 is TGTGCCACCAGTGATTCTGGGACGGGGCCGAGGGAGACCCAGTACTTC.

V and J are TRBV6-4 and TRBJ2-3, with D possibly TRBD2 on 7 matching bases. CDR3 length equals 17 residues. Germline values: CDR1 MRHNA, CDR2 SNTAGT. V gave up 0 bases and J gave up 8 bases, with 21 bases separating them. In DNA, the CDR3 is TGTGCCAGCAGTGACTCTGAAGAGGGGGGGCCTGTGGGTACGCAGTATTTT. It translates to CASSDSEEGGPVGTQYF.

This rearrangement joins TRBV5-6 to TRBJ2-3; D is unclear. The ends were cut back, 4 bases at V and 0 bases at J, with 18 bases in the middle. The CDR3 runs to 17 residues. Germline V CDR1 and CDR2: SGHDT, YYEEEE. Here the CDR3 DNA reads TGTGCCAGCAGCCACTTCCGGCAGTTGACTAGCACAGATACGCAGTATTTT. Amino acids: CASSHFRQLTSTDTQYF.

The chain has TRBV27 and TRBJ2-5; 10 bases line up with TRBD2. Germline trimming cut 10 bases from V and 4 bases from J; bases unmatched to any gene: 12. Germline CDR1 reads MNHEY; CDR2 reads SMNVEV (reference sequence). The CDR3 runs to 15 residues. For the CDR3, the DNA is TGTGCCACCACCGCAAGCGGGGGGGCGGTAGAGACCCAGTACTTC. It specifies CATTASGGAVETQYF.

CDR3 DNA: TGTGCCAGCGGGGAACATTTGAACACTGAAGCTTTCTTT. Its translation: CASGEHLNTEAFF. The chain combines TRBV7-2 with TRBJ1-1; the D is unclear. The CDR3 spans 13 residues. The germline V and J ends were trimmed by 8 bases and 0 bases, with 10 bases remaining between them. The germline CDR1 and CDR2 sequences are SGHTA and FQGNSA.

The V and J genes are TRBV5-1 and TRBJ2-5; TRBD2 matches at 11 bases. The germline V gene has CDR1 SGHRS and CDR2 YFSETQ. V trimming: 0 bases; J trimming: 2 bases; junction bases outside the gene matches: 3. CDR3 size: 16 residues. The CDR3 bases are TGCGCCAGCAGCTTGGCTAGCGGGGGGATTCAAGAGACCCAGTACTTC. Translating gives CASSLASGGIQETQYF.

CDR3 DNA: TGTGCCAGCGCACTACCCCTGGCGGCCGGGGAGCTGTTTTTT. Residues: CASALPLAAGELFF. This chain links TRBV7-9 with TRBJ2-2; D call uncertain. The V gene's germline CDR1 is SEHNR and CDR2 FQNEAQ (reference sequence). V was pared by 8 bases and J by 6 bases, with 16 bases between. The CDR3 contains 14 residues. Looking up the rest from reference TRBV7-9 and TRBJ2-2 gives the full variable domain: DTGVSQNPRHKITKRGQNVTFRCDPISEHNRLYWYRQTLGQGPEFLTYFQNEAQLEKSRLLSDRFSAERPKGSFSTLEIQRTEQGDSAMYLCASALPLAAGELFFGEGSRLTVL.

The rearrangement links TRBV27 to TRBJ2-7; TRBD1 matches at 11 bases. J lost 5 bases, V lost 5 bases, and 8 bases had no gene match. Germline V gives CDR1 MNHEY, CDR2 SMNVEV (reference sequence). CDR3 length: 15 amino acids. CDR3 residues: CASSPGTGGFNEQYF. For the CDR3, the DNA is TGTGCCAGCAGTCCCGGGACAGGGGGTTTCAACGAGCAGTACTTC.

The V call is TRBV10-1, the J call TRBJ2-7; a weak D match, TRBD1 (6 bases). The V end was cut by 3 bases, the J end by 4 bases, with 7 bases between. CDR3 length: 12 amino acids. The germline V gene has CDR1 WNHNN and CDR2 SYGVQD (reference sequence). This chain's CDR3 is CASSERGYEQYF. The CDR3 nucleotides read TGCGCCAGCAGTGAAAGGGGGTACGAGCAGTACTTC.

The chain employs TRBV5-1 and TRBJ2-5; 15 bases are a match to TRBD2. The junction had 2 bases not matched to a gene; V was cut back by 1 base and J by 4 bases. Per the germline V gene, CDR1 is SGHRS and CDR2 is YFSETQ. CDR3 length equals 16 residues. Written as DNA, the CDR3 is TGCGCCAGCAGCTTGCCGGGACTAGCGGGGGGAGAGACCCAGTACTTC. Translation gives CASSLPGLAGGETQYF.

The chain employs TRBV18 and TRBJ1-1, with TRBD1 as a possible D gene (5 bases). V lost 6 bases and J lost 1, with 9 bases in between. CDR3 size: 13 residues. CDR1 is KGHSH, CDR2 LQKENI, per germline. For the CDR3, the DNA is TGTGCCAGCTCCACCGGACAGAACACTGAAGCTTTCTTT. As protein: CASSTGQNTEAFF.

V is TRBV13 and J is TRBJ2-2; possible D gene TRBD2, 7 bases. Deletions cut 5 bases from V and 1 base from J, with 20 bases between. In germline, CDR1 is PRHDT, CDR2 FYEKMQ (reference sequence). The CDR3 extends over 18 amino acids. The DNA for the CDR3 is TGTGCCAGCAGCCCCCAATTTGGGGGCGGGGGGAACACCGGGGAGCTGTTTTTT. Its translation is CASSPQFGGGGNTGELFF.

DNA of the CDR3: TGCAGCGTTGCGTCCTTGAGGGGCGGTGAAGCTTTCTTT. Protein product: CSVASLRGGEAFF. The V and J genes are TRBV29-1 and TRBJ1-1; maybe TRBD1 (5 bases). V shed 4 bases and J shed 7 bases, with 16 bases lying between them. Germline values: CDR1 SQVTM, CDR2 ANQGSEA. The CDR3 loop spans 13 amino acids.